This T cell receptor beta chain was recovered during a study of sequential checkpoint blockade in melanoma. About the research overall: Randomization was 1:1 between first-line nivolumab→ipilimumab and ipilimumab→nivolumab. Both treatment sequences were followed by maintenance nivolumab.

CDR3 length: 15 residues. V shed 1 base and J 7 bases; nucleotides not matched to a gene: 6. Germline CDR1 and CDR2: MNHEY and SMNVEV (reference sequence). Noted treatment: randomized to nivolumab then ipilimumab (arm A) or the reverse (arm B). Sorted cells were live CD3+CD8+, lacking CD19 and CD56, from PBMCs. Profiled with immunoSEQ multiplex PCR; TCRdb holds only in-frame clones, not every one. Of 15,000 to 20,000 clones in the sample, about 66% are singletons; the top ten hold around 11%. This sequence originates from a human donor with melanoma. The V call is TRBV27, the J call TRBJ2-7, with 11 nucleotides matching TRBD2. The sample here was CD8+ T cells sorted from blood (inferred from file names), taken from a patient given nivolumab and ipilimumab in sequence. CDR3 in amino acids: CASSLLLAGAGEQYF. The CDR3 nucleotides are TGTGCCAGCAGTTTATTACTAGCGGGGGCGGGAGAGCAGTACTTC.